This T cell receptor beta chain is from a study of blood T cell repertoires in COVID-19. Using immunoSEQ multiplex PCR, the repertoire was profiled, and TCRdb retains in-frame clones only, with some absent. This sample has tens of thousands of clones, with 75% to 85% found just once. The CDR3 runs to 13 residues. The sample comprised peripheral blood. The TCR originated in a woman aged 70-85 years with acute or convalescent COVID-19. This chain joins TRBV21-1 and TRBJ1-2. TRBV21-1 is described as a pseudogene. CDR3 protein: CASRMAHPGGYTF. DNA of the CDR3: TGTGCCAGCAGGATGGCTCATCCGGGTGGCTACACCTTC.